This T cell receptor (beta chain) appears in the sequencing data of a study of OX40 agonist ivuxolimab in advanced cancers. For the study in its entirety: Ivuxolimab was an agonistic, fully human IgG2 monoclonal antibody directed against OX40 (CD134), a costimulatory receptor. A male proportion of nearly 85% and a mean age of roughly 58 years, ranging from roughly 20 to 80, were recorded for the dose-escalation cohort. Of the approximately 50 patients in dose escalation, about 20 had hepatocellular carcinoma, around 15 had melanoma, 9 had renal cell carcinoma and 9 had head and neck cancer. Patients were allowed to have had prior anti-PD-1, anti-PD-L1 or anti-CTLA-4 therapy, and around 41% of the dose-escalation patients had previously received checkpoint inhibitors. Intravenous ivuxolimab was administered to patients every 2 weeks at six dose levels: 0.01, 0.1, 0.3, 1.5, 3 and 10 mg/kg. The point of sequencing TCRbeta in the periphery was to test whether ivuxolimab changed TCR sequence diversity and drove clonal T-cell expansion. Partial responses were achieved by three dose-escalation patients, of whom one had hepatocellular carcinoma and two had cutaneous melanoma. The paper reports the monotherapy dose-escalation portion (N = 52 patients) of the phase I ivuxolimab trial. Beyond this particular receptor, the publication reports: After ivuxolimab, more expanded clones were found on average in CD8+ T cells than in CD4+ T cells. Low levels of normalized T-cell clonal expansion were also seen in some patients who did not respond. At doses of 0.1 to 3.0 mg/kg, clonal expansion of both CD4+ and CD8+ blood T cells was observed from baseline to week 6. Partial responders in the 0.1-3.0 mg/kg groups had among the lowest normalized peripheral clonal expansion, especially among CD8+ T cells. The antigen specificity of the peripheral T cells that underwent clonal expansion was not determined.

The germline V gene supplies CDR1 SGHVS and CDR2 FNYEAQ. From cysteine to phenylalanine, the CDR3 is 11 amino acids long. Only the CDR3 DNA stays, 33 bases, in frame from base 1. V is clipped by 9 bases and J by 6 bases, and the sequence between their germline boundaries is 10 bases long. About this clone: Its target antigen remains unknown. Base qualities are not provided; no much larger clone lies one nucleotide away.

To sequence the TCRbeta CDR3 region, genomic DNA was isolated from the sorted cells. The immunoSEQ Assay was used to sequence the TCRbeta CDR3 regions. What TCRdb holds here is the immuneACCESS table cut down to in-frame rearrangements. Part of the clones is not present; checked against another copy, under half of the missing clones reflect an unresolved V gene, and the others are unexplained. For this sample there are around 45,000 clones; roughly 93% appear just once. Together, the top ten hold under 20% of the sample. The trial excluded patients who had a history of autoimmune disease or who were on systemic immunosuppression. In every dose cohort, peripheral blood was drawn for TCR sequencing at baseline, cycle 4 day 1, and cycle 7 day 1. The samples were taken from a phase I, first-in-human, multicenter, open-label dose-escalation trial of ivuxolimab. The trial enrolled adults with locally advanced or metastatic head and neck squamous cell, hepatocellular, melanoma or renal cell carcinoma. CD4+ and CD8+ T cells were sorted separately from peripheral blood before TCR sequencing.

The starting material was CD4+ or CD8+ T cells sorted from blood, obtained in a trial of the OX40 agonist ivuxolimab. This clonotype was sampled from an adult with an advanced solid tumor such as melanoma, head and neck, liver or kidney cancer. The chain was built from TRBV7-6 and TRBJ2-3, with the identity of the D gene unclear. The DNA sequence is given as TGTGCCAGTAGGGCCGGGGATACGCAGTATTTT. Translated, this is CASRAGDTQYF. Full variable domain (CDR3 extended with the reference TRBV7-6 and TRBJ2-3 proteins): GAGVSQSPRYKVTKRGQDVALRCDPISGHVSLYWYRQALGQGPEFLTYFNYEAQQDKSGLPNDRFSAERPEGSISTLTIQRTEQRDSAMYRCASRAGDTQYFGPGTRLTVL.